This note documents a single TCR beta chain sequence. This clonotype was recorded a few times. Its antigen is currently not known. The sample holds no much larger clone one base away, and base qualities are not on file. These data are taken from a study of response to subunit inactivated influenza vaccine (dated by TCRdb to the late 2010s). Describing the broader study: The study used deep quantitative T cell receptor repertoire profiling to track responses to a trivalent subunit inactivated influenza vaccine. Findings and caveats that apply to the study as a whole: The authors proposed that each seasonal influenza vaccination may bring in only a limited number of new T cells.

Library creation used RT-PCR. TCRdb names Illumina HiSeq 2500 as the instrument used. Using fastp trimming at Q25 and MiXCR clonotype assembly, TCRdb reanalyzed the public sequencing data and kept in-frame beta chains. A single entry per CDR3 protein holds the most common genes and DNA from its merged rows. Within this sample are 500,000 or so distinct CDR3 sequences, with about a tenth of them counted one time only. The ten largest clonotypes hold roughly 12% of the sample. Per the germline V gene, MNHEY is the CDR1 and SVGAGI is the CDR2. There are 13 amino acids in the CDR3, from cysteine to phenylalanine inclusive. The DNA shown is the 39-base CDR3, in frame from base 1. Trimming removed 3 bases from V and 5 bases from J, leaving 10 bases between the germline ends. This specimen's time point label, interpreted: 40 to 45 days after influenza vaccine administration.

The clonotype was recovered from a man aged 45 to 65 who received an inactivated influenza vaccine. Donor details come from another sample of the same person, matched by shared clones. Here the sequenced sample was PBMCs from blood, taken roughly 46 days after vaccination. The sequence is built from TRBV6-5 and TRBJ2-5, with an unclear D gene assignment. The DNA sequence is given as TGTGCCAGCAGTTATGTCTTGGAGGAGACCCAGTACTTC. Protein translation: CASSYVLEETQYF.